The 10 T cell receptor beta chains listed next were all sequenced from one sample in a study of shared clonotypes between healthy human individuals. Repertoires were generated with immunoSEQ multiplex PCR, while TCRdb's copy carries only in-frame clones and drops some. The sample has over 95,000 clones, 65% to 75% seen once. The sequencing sample was made of memory CD8+ T cells sorted from blood. The subset denotes: CD45RO+ cells pooled with CCR7-negative TemRA cells. The receptors stem from a woman aged 25 to 39 in good health.

The chain links TRBV6-6 to TRBJ2-3; D is uncertain. V was clipped by 0 bases and J by 0 bases, with 7 bases between them. The CDR3 consists of 15 residues. Germline values: CDR1 MNHNY, CDR2 SVGAGI (reference sequence). The DNA for the CDR3 is TGTGCCAGCAGTTACTCAGGCCCGAGCACAGATACGCAGTATTTT. Translated, it gives CASSYSGPSTDTQYF.

In this sample, this clone turned up a few times. The chain uses TRBV27 and TRBJ1-4; D ambiguous. Germline assignment: CDR1 MNHEY and CDR2 SMNVEV (reference sequence). V was trimmed by 0 bases and J by 0 bases, leaving 5 bases between them. This CDR3 region has 15 residues. The CDR3 DNA is TGTGCCAGCAGTTTATCTGTTGCAACTAATGAAAAACTGTTTTTT. Amino acids: CASSLSVATNEKLFF.

In the case of this clone: Other DNA sequences in this sample translate to the same CDR3. CDR3 coding DNA: TGTGCCAGCAGCCCTGGACAGGGTTCGTACGAGCAGTACTTC. Translated, it gives CASSPGQGSYEQYF. This chain connects TRBV5-6 to TRBJ2-7, with 8 positions matching TRBD1. CDR1 is SGHDT, CDR2 YYEEEE, per germline. This CDR3 spans 14 amino acids. Unmatched junction bases numbered 7, after V lost 4 bases and J lost 4 bases.

The V call is TRBV15, the J call TRBJ2-2; D is ambiguous. V was cut by 0 bases and J by 6 bases, with 5 bases left in between. CDR3 size: 13 residues. The germline gives CDR1 LNHNV, CDR2 YYDKDF (reference sequence). The CDR3 sequence is CATSRDQAGELFF. In nucleotides, the CDR3 is TGTGCCACCAGCAGAGATCAAGCCGGGGAGCTGTTTTTT.

The rearrangement uses TRBV9 and TRBJ2-7; the D gene is possibly TRBD1 (6 bases). CDR3 length equals 13 residues. Germline CDR1 reads SGDLS; CDR2 reads YYNGEE. Trimming took off 3 bases at V and 5 bases at J, with 12 bases between the two ends. As DNA, the CDR3 is TGTGCCAGCAGCGCTCAGGGGAGCAACGAGCAGTACTTC. Residues: CASSAQGSNEQYF. The full variable domain, rest sourced from reference TRBV9 and TRBJ2-7, is DSGVTQTPKHLITATGQRVTLRCSPRSGDLSVYWYQQSLDQGLQFLIQYYNGEERAKGNILERFSAQQFPDLHSELNLSSLELGDSALYFCASSAQGSNEQYFGPGTRLTVT.

This clone was picked up many times. The chain employs TRBV6-1 and TRBJ2-1; a weak D match, TRBD1 (6 bases). Looked up from germline, CDR1 is MNHNS and CDR2 is SASEGT. CDR3 length equals 15 residues. Deletions cut 4 bases from V and 1 base from J, with 11 bases between. The CDR3 DNA reads as TGTGCCAGCAGTGCGGGACATGGATCCTACAATGAGCAGTTCTTC. This translates into CASSAGHGSYNEQFF.

This clone was counted many times. The chain uses TRBV5-4 and TRBJ2-1; weak D call: TRBD2 (6 bases). Trimming took 0 bases from V and 4 from J, leaving 11 bases between them. The CDR3 extends over 15 amino acids. Per germline, CDR1 SGHNT and CDR2 YYREEE (reference sequence). CDR3 nucleotide sequence: TGTGCCAGCAGCTTGGTAGTTAGCGGTTACAATGAGCAGTTCTTC. Encoded protein: CASSLVVSGYNEQFF.

The V call is TRBV28, the J call TRBJ1-5; D might be TRBD1 (5 bases). This CDR3 is built from 16 residues. Germline-derived CDR1 and CDR2 are MDHEN and SYDVKM. Trimming removed 1 base at V and 5 bases at J, with 15 bases between. Written as DNA, the CDR3 is TGTGCCAGCAGTTTATTGGGGGTCGGCTCCGATCAGCCCCAGCATTTT. This gives the protein CASSLLGVGSDQPQHF.

The J gene is TRBJ2-7, the V gene TRBV10-3, with 8 bases matching TRBD2. Germline loops: CDR1 ENHRY, CDR2 SYGVKD. Trimming at V came to 6 bases and at J to 3 bases, leaving 10 bases not matched to a gene. The CDR3 spans 15 residues. CDR3 protein: CAIRDPGLDFYEQYF. CDR3 nucleotides: TGTGCCATCAGGGACCCGGGACTAGATTTCTACGAGCAGTACTTC.

This rearrangement joins TRBV4-1 to TRBJ2-7; D is undetermined. The CDR3 has 15 amino acids. Trimming took 0 bases from V and 7 from J, leaving 16 bases between them. Germline V gene lookup returns CDR1 MGHRA and CDR2 YSYEKL. The CDR3 nucleotides are TGCGCCAGCAGCCAAGATCCCACCTCCCCCGGTGAGCAGTACTTC. It is translated as CASSQDPTSPGEQYF.